This passage covers 32 T cell receptor beta chains from one sample sequenced in a study of blood T cell repertoires in COVID-19. This table comes from immunoSEQ multiplex PCR, and its TCRdb copy is limited to in-frame clones, with some not included. The repertoire consists of just over 250,000 clones, with 91% occurring once and the leading ten covering under 3%. The sample comprised peripheral blood. Receptor source: a person aged 18 to 35 with COVID-19, enrolled during active disease.

The chain uses TRBV3-1 (or the pseudogene TRBV3-2) and TRBJ1-1; D is unresolved. V lost 1 base to trimming and J lost 7 bases, with 7 bases between them. Looked up from germline, CDR1 is LGHDT and CDR2 is YNNKEL (reference sequence). The CDR3 length is 12 residues. The CDR3 sequence: CASSQANFEAFF. The CDR3 DNA sequence: TGTGCCAGCAGCCAAGCAAACTTTGAAGCTTTCTTT.

The rearrangement uses TRBV6-4 and TRBJ2-7; TRBD1 aligns across 7 bases. The J segment lost 3 bases and the V segment lost 0 bases, leaving 5 bases of the junction unmatched. Germline V gene lookup returns CDR1 MRHNA and CDR2 SNTAGT. This CDR3 is 15 amino acids long. CDR3 sequence: CASSDSGTAFYEQYF. The DNA of the CDR3 is TGTGCCAGCAGTGACTCGGGGACAGCTTTCTACGAGCAGTACTTC.

The J gene is TRBJ1-5, the V gene TRBV6-5; TRBD1 is a possible D gene (6 bases). Germline V gene sequence: CDR1 MNHEY, CDR2 SVGAGI. The V end lost 2 bases, the J end lost 3 bases, and 8 bases lay between the germline ends. This CDR3 spans 14 amino acids. CDR3 nucleotides: TGTGCCAGCAGTTACGGACAGTCCAATCAGCCCCAGCATTTT. Protein sequence: CASSYGQSNQPQHF.

This clone was seen only once. This rearrangement joins TRBV6-5 to TRBJ1-2; no clear D gene. Trimming cost V 2 bases and J 4 bases, with 11 bases left between them. This CDR3 comprises 14 residues. Germline V gene lookup returns CDR1 MNHEY and CDR2 SVGAGI. CDR3: CASSYGSRLYGYTF. The CDR3 DNA is TGTGCCAGCAGTTACGGATCGCGGCTCTATGGCTACACCTTC.

The rearrangement joins TRBV25-1 to TRBJ1-2; D not certain. Trimming removed 6 bases at V and 4 bases at J, with 12 bases between. This CDR3 spans 13 amino acids. Germline CDR1 MGHDK, CDR2 SYGVNS. CDR3 amino acids: CASRAGGGYGYTF. CDR3 coding DNA: TGTGCCAGCAGAGCAGGAGGAGGCTATGGCTACACCTTC.

This clone was seen a few times. The chain recombines TRBV5-1 with TRBJ2-7; 15 nucleotides match TRBD2. CDR1 SGHRS and CDR2 YFSETQ come from the germline V gene. Germline trimming cut 4 bases from V and 2 bases from J; bases unmatched to any gene: 7. There are 17 residues in the CDR3. CDR3 sequence: CASSPGLAGGGTYEQYF. The CDR3 DNA sequence: TGCGCCAGCAGCCCGGGACTAGCGGGAGGAGGAACCTACGAGCAGTACTTC.

This chain uses TRBV6-4 with TRBJ2-2; perhaps TRBD2 as D (5 bases). The CDR3 loop spans 14 amino acids. The germline V gene has CDR1 MRHNA and CDR2 SNTAGT. Trimming removed 3 bases at V and 6 bases at J, with 11 bases between. The CDR3 spells CASSESSSPGELFF. The CDR3 DNA reads as TGTGCCAGCAGTGAGTCTAGCAGTCCCGGGGAGCTGTTTTTT.

The V gene is TRBV10-3, the J gene TRBJ2-1; D is undetermined. The length of the CDR3 is 14 residues. Germline V gene lookup returns CDR1 ENHRY and CDR2 SYGVKD. Trimming cost V 10 bases and J 1 base, with 14 bases left between them. The CDR3 region has the DNA TGTGCCACCCAGGTCTCCGCTTCCTACAATGAGCAGTTCTTC. This translates into CATQVSASYNEQFF.

The chain links TRBV13 to TRBJ2-1; perhaps TRBD1 as D (6 bases). From germline, CDR1 is PRHDT and CDR2 FYEKMQ (reference sequence). There are 13 residues in the CDR3. Trimming cost V 5 bases and J 8 bases, with 13 bases left between them. DNA for the CDR3: TGTGCCAGCAGCCCAGGGGTGAGCGATGAGCAGTTCTTC. This sequence encodes CASSPGVSDEQFF.

This clone occurred once. The rearrangement uses TRBV15 and TRBJ2-2; 7 bases are shared with TRBD1. The CDR3 spans 14 residues. Germline assignment: CDR1 LNHNV and CDR2 YYDKDF (reference sequence). V shed 8 bases, J shed 2 bases, and the junction held 5 bases outside the gene matches. The DNA of the CDR3 is TGTGCCACCGCCGGGACAGCTAACACCGGGGAGCTGTTTTTT. This gives the protein CATAGTANTGELFF.

The chain links TRBV18 to TRBJ2-5; 11 bases match TRBD2. Germline assignment: CDR1 KGHSH and CDR2 LQKENI. V lost 0 bases and J lost 1; bases outside the gene matches: 1. CDR3 length equals 16 residues. This CDR3 reads CASSPPGLAVQETQYF. In nucleotides, the CDR3 is TGTGCCAGCTCACCACCGGGACTAGCGGTCCAAGAGACCCAGTACTTC.

The V call is TRBV12-3 or TRBV12-4, the J call TRBJ2-7, with a weak D call TRBD1 (6 bases). Trimming removed 3 bases at V and 3 bases at J, with 9 bases between. CDR3 size: 13 residues. The CDR3 region is CASSFGRGYEQYF. The CDR3 DNA reads as TGTGCCAGCAGTTTTGGCAGGGGCTACGAGCAGTACTTC.

The rearrangement joins TRBV6-6 to TRBJ2-7; TRBD2 matches 10 bases. With 5 bases clipped from V and 5 bases from J, the junction kept 15 bases outside the gene matches. This CDR3 contains 17 residues. Germline CDR1 reads MNHNY; CDR2 reads SVGAGI (reference sequence). CDR3 loop: CASSRRIPGLANHEQYF. The CDR3 nucleotides read TGTGCCAGCAGTCGAAGGATTCCGGGACTAGCGAACCACGAGCAGTACTTC.

This chain joins TRBV6-5 and TRBJ1-5; D possibly corresponds to TRBD1 (5 bases). The length of the CDR3 is 15 residues. Germline assignment: CDR1 MNHEY and CDR2 SVGAGI. V lost 5 bases to trimming and J lost 0 bases, with 11 bases between them. The CDR3 loop is CASSPWDFSNQPQHF. CDR3 sequence (DNA): TGTGCCAGCAGTCCCTGGGACTTTAGCAATCAGCCCCAGCATTTT.

This chain links TRBV7-9 with TRBJ2-2; D is ambiguous. CDR1 and CDR2 (germline): SEHNR, FQNEAQ (reference sequence). The CDR3 spans 12 residues. Trimming removed 5 bases at V and 5 bases at J, with 6 bases between. Here the CDR3 reads CASSDITGELFF. The CDR3 nucleotides read TGTGCCAGCAGCGACATTACCGGGGAGCTGTTTTTT. The whole variable domain, remainder taken from reference TRBV7-9 and TRBJ2-2, is DTGVSQNPRHKITKRGQNVTFRCDPISEHNRLYWYRQTLGQGPEFLTYFQNEAQLEKSRLLSDRFSAERPKGSFSTLEIQRTEQGDSAMYLCASSDITGELFFGEGSRLTVL.

The V call is TRBV5-1, the J call TRBJ2-7, with TRBD2 identical over 13 bases. The CDR3 is 14 residues long. From germline, CDR1 is SGHRS and CDR2 YFSETQ. After removal of 4 bases from V and 12 bases from J, the junction contained 10 bases not matched to a gene. The CDR3 DNA reads TGCGCCAGCAGCCCCGGGACTAGCGGGGTTCCGCCGTACTTC. Protein sequence: CASSPGTSGVPPYF.

The genes are TRBV7-2 and TRBJ2-3, with 8 bases lining up with TRBD2. J lost 3 bases, V lost 3 bases, and 11 bases had no gene match. The V gene's germline CDR1 is SGHTA and CDR2 FQGNSA. The CDR3 contains 17 residues. The CDR3 spells CASSLRLAGRGTDTQYF. CDR3 in DNA: TGTGCCAGCAGCTTGAGGTTAGCGGGACGGGGGACAGATACGCAGTATTTT.

The chain is built from TRBV5-1 and TRBJ2-3, with 7 bases lining up with TRBD2. CDR3 length: 13 residues. Trimming took 0 bases from V and 14 from J; bases not matched to a gene: 9. Germline CDR1 SGHRS, CDR2 YFSETQ. The CDR3, as DNA: TGCGCCAGCAGCTTGGAGCCTAGCGGCGACGGGTATTTT. As protein: CASSLEPSGDGYF.

The CDR3 DNA is TGTGCCAGCAGGGAGATGTACGAGCAGTACTTC. This translates into CASREMYEQYF. The chain has TRBV6-5 and TRBJ2-7; D ambiguous. Trimming left V 6 bases short and J 4 bases short, with 7 bases between. The CDR3 consists of 11 residues. In germline, CDR1 is MNHEY, CDR2 SVGAGI.

The genes are TRBV4-3 and TRBJ2-7; a weak D match, TRBD2 (5 bases). Germline V gene data show CDR1 as LGHNA and CDR2 as YSLEER. Trimming took off 0 bases at V and 0 bases at J, with 15 bases between the two ends. The CDR3 contains 17 residues. The CDR3 here is CASSQDREAVNSYEQYF. The CDR3 nucleotides read TGCGCCAGCAGCCAAGATAGGGAAGCGGTCAACTCCTACGAGCAGTACTTC.

V is TRBV7-3 and J is TRBJ1-1; unclear D gene. The CDR3 has 13 residues. V was clipped by 5 bases and J by 0 bases, with 7 bases between them. Germline CDR1 reads SGHTA; CDR2 reads FQGTGA. The CDR3 bases are TGTGCCAGCAGCCCCGTTTTGAACACTGAAGCTTTCTTT. Protein product: CASSPVLNTEAFF.

The chain recombines TRBV29-1 with TRBJ2-5; D perhaps matches TRBD2 (5 bases). V shed 7 bases and J shed 5 bases, with 14 bases lying between them. Germline values: CDR1 SQVTM, CDR2 ANQGSEA. The CDR3 runs 12 residues. The CDR3 bases are TGCAGCGCCGATGAGGGCCGGGAGACCCAGTACTTC. This encodes CSADEGRETQYF.

DNA for the CDR3: TGTGCCAGCAGCTTAGACAGGGTCCTGATGGACAATGAGCAGTTCTTC. This sequence encodes CASSLDRVLMDNEQFF. The chain couples TRBV7-9 to TRBJ2-1; D is possibly TRBD1 (6 bases). V lost 1 base, J lost 5 bases, and 15 bases lay in between. The CDR3 is 16 amino acids. The germline CDR1 and CDR2 sequences are SEHNR and FQNEAQ (reference sequence).

J is TRBJ2-1 and V is TRBV30; TRBD2 matches at 7 bases. Germline values: CDR1 GTSNPN, CDR2 SVGIG (reference sequence). Losses at the gene ends were 0 bases for V and 4 bases for J; bases not matched to a gene: 3. The CDR3 is 14 residues long. The CDR3 DNA follows: TGTGCCTGGAGTGTGAAGCGGGATTACAATGAGCAGTTCTTC. This translates into CAWSVKRDYNEQFF.

V is TRBV19 and J is TRBJ2-7; a weak D match, TRBD1 (5 bases). Germline V gene data show CDR1 as LNHDA and CDR2 as SQIVND (reference sequence). This CDR3 has 15 amino acids. Deletions cut 3 bases from V and 2 bases from J, with 14 bases between. The CDR3 nucleotides are TGTGCCAGTAGTATGGCTTTGGACACTACCTACGAGCAGTACTTC. Protein product: CASSMALDTTYEQYF.

V and J are TRBV4-2 and TRBJ2-1; no reliable D call. CDR1 LGHNA and CDR2 YNFKEQ come from the germline V gene. The CDR3 totals 15 residues. Deletions cut 1 base from V and 9 bases from J, with 16 bases between. DNA for the CDR3: TGTGCCAGCAGCCAAGGAACGCTAGACTCCGCTGAGCAGTTCTTC. Its translation is CASSQGTLDSAEQFF.

The genes are TRBV19 and TRBJ2-7; D not resolved. This CDR3 comprises 12 residues. V was trimmed by 4 bases and J by 4 bases, leaving 8 bases between them. In germline, CDR1 is LNHDA, CDR2 SQIVND (reference sequence). As DNA, the CDR3 is TGTGCCAGTAGTAATTACGAGTACGAGCAGTACTTC. Translated: CASSNYEYEQYF.

This clone was recorded once. The rearrangement joins TRBV7-2 to TRBJ2-1; D might be TRBD1 (5 bases). This CDR3 is built from 12 residues. V was trimmed by 3 bases and J by 6 bases, leaving 6 bases between them. Germline CDR1 and CDR2: SGHTA and FQGNSA. In DNA form, the CDR3 reads TGTGCCAGCAGCTTCAGGGTCAATGAGCAGTTCTTC. Protein product: CASSFRVNEQFF.

This clone was recorded once. J is TRBJ2-3 and V is TRBV7-2, with 8 bases matching TRBD2. The germline V gene has CDR1 SGHTA and CDR2 FQGNSA. This CDR3 has 15 residues. V shed 5 bases and J 3 bases; nucleotides not matched to a gene: 7. CDR3 in DNA: TGTGCCAGCAGCAGACCCCCGGGGGGGACAGATACGCAGTATTTT. It translates to CASSRPPGGTDTQYF. The variable domain in full, completed from reference TRBV7-2 and TRBJ2-3, reads GAGVSQSPSNKVTEKGKDVELRCDPISGHTALYWYRQSLGQGLEFLIYFQGNSAPDKSGLPSDRFSAERTGGSVSTLTIQRTQQEDSAVYLCASSRPPGGTDTQYFGPGTRLTVL.

CDR3 nucleotides: TGCGCCAGCAGCCAAGATTTGGCAGGTCGGTACAATGAGCAGTTCTTC. It specifies CASSQDLAGRYNEQFF. The chain employs TRBV4-1 and TRBJ2-1; D uncertain. The germline V gene encodes CDR1 MGHRA and CDR2 YSYEKL. The V gene lost 0 bases and the J gene lost 4 bases, with 13 bases spanning the gap. The CDR3 sequence is 16 residues long.

This clone was observed a few times. This chain connects TRBV28 to TRBJ1-2; D possibly corresponds to TRBD1 (6 bases). Germline CDR1 is MDHEN and CDR2 is SYDVKM. The length of the CDR3 is 13 residues. Trimming left V 6 bases short and J 4 bases short, with 12 bases between. For the CDR3, the DNA is TGTGCCAGCAGACCCAGGGGCGCCTATGGCTACACCTTC. It translates to CASRPRGAYGYTF.

The rearrangement joins TRBV19 to TRBJ2-1; 7 positions match TRBD1. This CDR3 spans 13 amino acids. Germline V lookup: CDR1 LNHDA, CDR2 SQIVND (reference sequence). The V segment lost 8 bases and the J segment 0 bases; nucleotides outside the gene matches: 1. The CDR3 DNA reads as TGTGCCAGTCGGGACAGCTCCTACAATGAGCAGTTCTTC. Protein product: CASRDSSYNEQFF.